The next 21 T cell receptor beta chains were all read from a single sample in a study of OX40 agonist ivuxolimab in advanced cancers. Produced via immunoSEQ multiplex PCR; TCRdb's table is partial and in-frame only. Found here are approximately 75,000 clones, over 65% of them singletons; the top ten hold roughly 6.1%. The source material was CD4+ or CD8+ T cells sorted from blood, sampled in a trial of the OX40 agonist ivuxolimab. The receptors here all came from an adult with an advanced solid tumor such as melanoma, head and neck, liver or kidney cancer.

CDR3 sequence: CASSLLGWDGYTF. The CDR3 nucleotides are TGTGCCAGCAGTTTACTGGGGTGGGATGGCTACACCTTC. The chain recombines TRBV28 with TRBJ1-2, with D hard to call. Germline lookup yields CDR1 MDHEN and CDR2 SYDVKM. V lost 2 bases to trimming and J lost 6 bases, with 10 bases between them. This CDR3 is built from 13 residues.

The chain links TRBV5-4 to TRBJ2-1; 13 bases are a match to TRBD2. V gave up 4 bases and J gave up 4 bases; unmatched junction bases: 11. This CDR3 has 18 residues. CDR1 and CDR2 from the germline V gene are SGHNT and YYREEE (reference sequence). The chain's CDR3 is CASSRSTSGGVFYNEQFF. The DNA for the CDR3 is TGTGCCAGCAGCCGCTCTACTAGCGGGGGGGTCTTTTACAATGAGCAGTTCTTC.

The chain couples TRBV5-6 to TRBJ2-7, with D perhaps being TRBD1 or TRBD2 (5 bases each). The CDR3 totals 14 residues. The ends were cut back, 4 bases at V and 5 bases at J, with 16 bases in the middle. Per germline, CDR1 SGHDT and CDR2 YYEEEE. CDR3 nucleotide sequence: TGTGCCAGCAGCGTAGCCCCAGGGACGGACGAGCAGTACTTC. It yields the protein CASSVAPGTDEQYF.

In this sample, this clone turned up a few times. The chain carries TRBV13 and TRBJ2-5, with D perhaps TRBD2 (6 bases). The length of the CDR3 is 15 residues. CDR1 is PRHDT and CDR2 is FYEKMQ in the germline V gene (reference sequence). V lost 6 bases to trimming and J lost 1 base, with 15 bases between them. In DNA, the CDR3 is TGTGCCAGCAGTTTTCGGCGGGACGGCCAAGAGACCCAGTACTTC. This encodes CASSFRRDGQETQYF.

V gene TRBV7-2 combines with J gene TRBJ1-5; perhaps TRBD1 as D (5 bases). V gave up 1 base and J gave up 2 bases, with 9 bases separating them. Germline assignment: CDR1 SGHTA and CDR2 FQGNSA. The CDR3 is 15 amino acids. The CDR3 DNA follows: TGTGCCAGCAGCTTAGATGGGGGGGGCAATCAGCCCCAGCATTTT. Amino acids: CASSLDGGGNQPQHF.

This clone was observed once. CDR3 sequence: CASSLEQFF. CDR3 nucleotide sequence: TGTGCCAGCAGCTTGGAGCAGTTCTTC. This chain connects TRBV7-3 to TRBJ2-1; no clear D. The germline gives CDR1 SGHTA, CDR2 FQGTGA. The CDR3 loop spans 9 amino acids. V gave up 3 bases and J gave up 10 bases, with 1 base separating them.

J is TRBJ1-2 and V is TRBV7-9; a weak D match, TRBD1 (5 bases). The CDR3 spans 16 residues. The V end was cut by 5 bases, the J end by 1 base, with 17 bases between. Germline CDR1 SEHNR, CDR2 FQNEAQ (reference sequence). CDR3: CASSPLSGAVNYGYTF. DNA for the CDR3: TGTGCCAGCAGCCCCCTCAGTGGGGCGGTTAACTATGGCTACACCTTC.

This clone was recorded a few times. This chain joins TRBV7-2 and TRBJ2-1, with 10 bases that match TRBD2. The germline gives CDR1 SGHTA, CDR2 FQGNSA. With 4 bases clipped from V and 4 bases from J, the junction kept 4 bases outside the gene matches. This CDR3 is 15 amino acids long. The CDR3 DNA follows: TGTGCCAGCAGCTCGAGCGGGAGGGCGTACAATGAGCAGTTCTTC. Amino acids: CASSSSGRAYNEQFF.

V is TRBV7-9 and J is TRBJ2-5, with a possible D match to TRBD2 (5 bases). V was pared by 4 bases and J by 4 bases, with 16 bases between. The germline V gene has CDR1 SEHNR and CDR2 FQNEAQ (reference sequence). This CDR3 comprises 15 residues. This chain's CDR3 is CASSSMRVMRETQYF. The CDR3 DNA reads TGTGCCAGCAGCTCGATGAGGGTTATGCGAGAGACCCAGTACTTC.

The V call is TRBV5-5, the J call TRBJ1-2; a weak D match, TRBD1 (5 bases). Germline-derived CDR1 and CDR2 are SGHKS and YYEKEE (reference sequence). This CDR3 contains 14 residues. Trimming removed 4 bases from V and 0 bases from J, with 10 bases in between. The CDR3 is CASSHQGANYGYTF. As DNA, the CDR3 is TGTGCCAGCAGCCACCAGGGAGCTAACTATGGCTACACCTTC.

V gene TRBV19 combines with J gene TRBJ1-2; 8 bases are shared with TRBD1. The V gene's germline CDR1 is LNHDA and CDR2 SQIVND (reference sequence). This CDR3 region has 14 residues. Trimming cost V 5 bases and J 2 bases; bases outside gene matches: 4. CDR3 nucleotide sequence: TGTGCCAGTAGTGGACAGGGCTCAAACTATGGCTACACCTTC. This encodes CASSGQGSNYGYTF.

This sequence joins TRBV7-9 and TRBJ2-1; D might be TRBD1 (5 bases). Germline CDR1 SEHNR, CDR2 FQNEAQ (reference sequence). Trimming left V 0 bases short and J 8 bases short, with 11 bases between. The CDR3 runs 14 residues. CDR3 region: CASSLALQVYEQFF. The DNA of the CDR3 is TGTGCCAGCAGCTTAGCGTTACAGGTCTATGAGCAGTTCTTC.

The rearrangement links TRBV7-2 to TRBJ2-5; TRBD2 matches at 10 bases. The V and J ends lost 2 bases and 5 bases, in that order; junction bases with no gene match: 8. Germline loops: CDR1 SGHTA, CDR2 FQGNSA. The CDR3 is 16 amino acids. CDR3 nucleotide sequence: TGTGCCAGCAGCTTACTAAAAGCGGGAGGGGGCGAGACCCAGTACTTC. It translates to CASSLLKAGGGETQYF.

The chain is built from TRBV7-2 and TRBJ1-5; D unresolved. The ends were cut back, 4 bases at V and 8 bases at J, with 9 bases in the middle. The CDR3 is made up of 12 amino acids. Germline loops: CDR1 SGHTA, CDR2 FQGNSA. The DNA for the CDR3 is TGTGCCAGCAGCTCACGGGCGGAGCCCCAGCATTTT. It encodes CASSSRAEPQHF.

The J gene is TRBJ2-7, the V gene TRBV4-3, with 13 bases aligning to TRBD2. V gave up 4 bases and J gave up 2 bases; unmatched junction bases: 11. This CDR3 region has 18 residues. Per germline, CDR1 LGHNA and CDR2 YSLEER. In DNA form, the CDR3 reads TGCGCCAGCAGCCGGCGAGAGGCCACTAGCGGGAGGGCCTACGAGCAGTACTTC. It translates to CASSRREATSGRAYEQYF.

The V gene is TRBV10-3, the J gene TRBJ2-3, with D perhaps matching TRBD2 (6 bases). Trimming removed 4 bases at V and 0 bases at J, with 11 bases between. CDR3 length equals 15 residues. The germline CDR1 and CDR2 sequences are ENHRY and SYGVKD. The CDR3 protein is CAISAPGLSTDTQYF. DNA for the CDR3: TGTGCCATCAGTGCCCCGGGACTTAGCACAGATACGCAGTATTTT.

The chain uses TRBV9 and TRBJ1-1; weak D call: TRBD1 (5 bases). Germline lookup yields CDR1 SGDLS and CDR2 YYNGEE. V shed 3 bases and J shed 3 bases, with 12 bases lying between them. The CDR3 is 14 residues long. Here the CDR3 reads CASSAAGDYTEAFF. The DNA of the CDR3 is TGTGCCAGCAGCGCAGCGGGGGATTACACTGAAGCTTTCTTT.

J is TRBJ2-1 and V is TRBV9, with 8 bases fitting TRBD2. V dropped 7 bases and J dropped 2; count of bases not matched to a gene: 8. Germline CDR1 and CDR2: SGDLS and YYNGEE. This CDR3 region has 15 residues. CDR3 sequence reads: CASSGSGGPYNEQFF. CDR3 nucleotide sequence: TGTGCCAGCTCGGGGAGCGGGGGACCCTACAATGAGCAGTTCTTC.

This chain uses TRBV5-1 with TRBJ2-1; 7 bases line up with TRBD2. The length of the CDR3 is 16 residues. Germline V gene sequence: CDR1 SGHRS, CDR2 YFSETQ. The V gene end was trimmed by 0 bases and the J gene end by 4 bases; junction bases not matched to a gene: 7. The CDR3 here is CASSLGSGASYNEQFF. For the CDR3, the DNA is TGCGCCAGCAGCTTGGGAAGCGGGGCCAGTTACAATGAGCAGTTCTTC.

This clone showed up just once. CDR3 coding DNA: TGTGCCTGGAGTATAGGGGAAGGCAATGAGCAGTTCTTC. The encoded protein is CAWSIGEGNEQFF. This rearrangement joins TRBV30 to TRBJ2-1, with D possibly matching TRBD1 (5 bases). Trimming removed 2 bases at V and 6 bases at J, with 11 bases between. The germline gives CDR1 GTSNPN, CDR2 SVGIG (reference sequence). CDR3 size: 13 residues.

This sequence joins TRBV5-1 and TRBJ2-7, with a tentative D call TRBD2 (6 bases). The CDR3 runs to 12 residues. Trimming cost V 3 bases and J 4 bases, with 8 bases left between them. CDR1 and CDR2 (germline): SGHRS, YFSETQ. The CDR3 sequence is CASSSGLYEQYF. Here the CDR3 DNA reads TGCGCCAGCAGCTCGGGACTGTACGAGCAGTACTTC.